This record looks at one TCR beta chain sequence and its context. Its antigen target is currently unknown. Base qualities are missing; no much larger clone stands one base away. These data are taken from a study of molecular identifiers for immune sequencing clone quantification (dated by TCRdb to between 2017 and 2018). Broadly, across the study: For a replicate experiment, the RNA from either 20,000 or 100,000 naive CD8 T cells was divided into five aliquots, and four of those aliquots went on to sequencing. CD8 T cells were used in a methods study to benchmark molecular-identifier clustering-based TCR repertoire sequencing (MIDCIRS) and TCR RNA copy counting.

The CDR3 spans 17 residues, from the cysteine through the phenylalanine. Of the read, only the CDR3 DNA is kept; its 51 bases are in frame from base 1. Naive CD8 T cell libraries were made from about 20,000 to 1,000,000 sorted cells using 10%, 30% or 50% of purified RNA. Naive CD8 T cells were FACS-sorted as CD8+CD4-CCR7+CD45RA+ on a BD FACSAria II into RLT Plus buffer. To test detection sensitivity, Jurkat RNA equal to 9 to 10 TCR copies was added to samples of roughly 17,000-1,100,000 naive CD8 T cells. Enrichment of CD8 T cells was performed with RosetteSep CD8+ T Cell Enrichment Cocktail and Ficoll-Paque, after which ACK red cell lysis was carried out. Library preparation employed PCR. Sequenced using an Illumina HiSeq 4000. Bulk TCR libraries were prepared as previously described, using TCR primers listed in Table S5. Purification of total RNA was performed with the Qiagen AllPrep DNA/RNA kit. Before analysis, reads from multiple sequencing runs of one library were combined. In the paper's pipeline: Reads were retained only if an exact TCR constant sequence was present, and the retained reads were trimmed to 150 nt and grouped according to their 12-nt molecular barcodes. Reads in each barcode group were sub-clustered using a 15% Levenshtein threshold, and a quality-weighted consensus sequence was built for each RNA molecule. Non-functional sequences were excluded, and lower-count sequences lying one edit away from another sequence were also excluded. Based on fitting two negative binomial distributions, any barcode sub-cluster with under 20% of the maximum read count was discarded. TCRdb passed the public sequencing reads through fastp at Q25 and MiXCR, retaining productive beta sequences. Entries that share a CDR3 protein sequence are merged under the most common genes and DNA. The V and J calls and clone size come from TCRdb's table, not from the authors' own analysis. Across this sample there are some 88,000 distinct CDR3 sequences, with 21% seen only once. In total, the top ten clones hold more than 0.85% of the sample.

The paper as a whole reports these results and caveats: The sizes of highly expanded clones could end up underestimated when identical TCR molecules share a barcode. Spiked-in Jurkat TCR RNA equivalent to a single cell was reported to be detectable even among 800,000 to 1,000,000 naive CD8 T cells. Without barcode sub-clustering, chimeric consensus sequences inflated TCR diversity; chimeras reached as high as 47%. Approximately 3 recovered TCR RNA copies per cell were obtained by modeling, versus 9 to 10 by digital PCR, implying a capture efficiency of about 30%. The naive libraries included spiked-in Jurkat TCR RNA (over nine copies' worth), and this RNA is not part of the donor repertoire. In CMV-specific effector cells, clones with more than 20 RNA copies contained over 99% of molecules, whereas in naive cells such clones contained under 1% of molecules.

The TCR originated in a human donor in good health. Some libraries in this study had Jurkat cell RNA spiked in. Sequencing was carried out using naive CD8+ T cells from blood, with Jurkat cell RNA spiked in. According to the study, the label for this sample's cell subset or site signals: FACS-sorted CD8+CD4-CCR7+CD45RA+ naive T cells. The chain was built from TRBV21-1 and TRBJ2-1; the table's D call TRBD1 went unverified against the DNA. TRBV21-1 is a documented pseudogene. Here is the DNA: TGTGCCAGCAGCATAGGGGGGGGTTCCGCCTCCTACAATGAGCAGTTCTTC. This encodes CASSIGGGSASYNEQFF.